A selection of T cell receptor beta chains follows, all from one sample in a study of blood T cells in healthy people across ages. MiXCR, run by TCRdb on the 5' RACE reads, gives a single entry per CDR3 protein. Here the sample spans hundreds of thousands of distinct CDR3 sequences, approximately 49% being singletons. Sequenced sample: blood. Receptors were obtained from a man aged 30 to 45 in good health. Both conserved end residues are part of each CDR3. Each record gives: CDR3 protein, CDR3 DNA, D gene, clone size, J gene, V gene. D genes are given only for firm matches. Size values are once, few and many counts, or a class for expanded clones, and some rows have none.

CDR3 protein: CASSHGQEGIRDQYF
CDR3 DNA: TGCGCCAGCAGCCACGGACAGGAAGGTATTCGTGACCAGTACTTC
D gene: TRBD1
clone size: -
J gene: TRBJ2-7
V gene: TRBV5-1

CDR3 protein: CSVIRQGVNGYTF
CDR3 DNA: TGCAGCGTTATACGACAGGGGGTTAATGGCTACACCTTC
D gene: TRBD1
clone size: many
J gene: TRBJ1-2
V gene: TRBV29-1

CDR3 protein: CASSVELTGSDTQYF
CDR3 DNA: TGTGCCAGCAGCGTAGAGCTGACAGGGTCAGATACGCAGTATTTT
D gene: TRBD1
clone size: -
J gene: TRBJ2-3
V gene: TRBV6-1

CDR3 protein: CASSATGGGPIEQFF
CDR3 DNA: TGTGCCAGCAGTGCTACGGGGGGCGGACCAATTGAGCAGTTCTTC
D gene: -
clone size: once
J gene: TRBJ2-1
V gene: TRBV14

CDR3 protein: CASSSIVRISKTGPNREQYF
CDR3 DNA: TGTGCCAGCAGTTCCATAGTGAGGATATCGAAGACGGGCCCAAATCGCGAGCAGTACTTC
D gene: -
clone size: once
J gene: TRBJ2-7
V gene: TRBV27

CDR3 protein: CASRRGLVPTDTQYF
CDR3 DNA: TGTGCCAGCAGGCGGGGGCTGGTGCCCACAGATACGCAGTATTTT
D gene: -
clone size: -
J gene: TRBJ2-3
V gene: TRBV6-2/TRBV6-3

CDR3 protein: CASSRAFIGEDYGYTF
CDR3 DNA: TGTGCCAGCAGCCGAGCATTCATTGGGGAAGACTATGGCTACACCTTC
D gene: -
clone size: -
J gene: TRBJ1-2
V gene: TRBV4-2

CDR3 protein: CASSQGLKETQYF
CDR3 DNA: TGTGCCAGCAGTCAGGGACTCAAAGAGACCCAGTACTTC
D gene: -
clone size: -
J gene: TRBJ2-5
V gene: TRBV12-3/TRBV12-4

CDR3 protein: CASSLSVEGEQYF
CDR3 DNA: TGTGCCAGCAGCTTATCGGTGGAAGGGGAGCAGTACTTC
D gene: -
clone size: few
J gene: TRBJ2-7
V gene: TRBV13

CDR3 protein: CASSLGTSGGAETQYF
CDR3 DNA: TGTGCCAGCAGCTTAGGGACTAGCGGGGGTGCAGAGACCCAGTACTTC
D gene: TRBD2
clone size: -
J gene: TRBJ2-5
V gene: TRBV7-2

CDR3 protein: CSARVVGANYGYTF
CDR3 DNA: TGCAGTGCTAGAGTAGTGGGGGCTAACTATGGCTACACCTTC
D gene: -
clone size: -
J gene: TRBJ1-2
V gene: TRBV20-1

CDR3 protein: CASSSARDTQYF
CDR3 DNA: TGTGCCAGCAGCTCTGCCAGGGATACGCAGTATTTT
D gene: -
clone size: -
J gene: TRBJ2-3
V gene: TRBV7-2

CDR3 protein: CASSTGQGAYEQYF
CDR3 DNA: TGTGCCAGCAGCACGGGACAGGGGGCCTACGAGCAGTACTTC
D gene: TRBD1
clone size: many
J gene: TRBJ2-7
V gene: TRBV7-9

CDR3 protein: CASSLAVAGASSYEQYF
CDR3 DNA: TGTGCCAGCAGCTTAGCGGTAGCGGGGGCGAGCTCCTACGAGCAGTACTTC
D gene: TRBD2
clone size: -
J gene: TRBJ2-7
V gene: TRBV7-2

CDR3 protein: CSAWLAGVSYNEQFF
CDR3 DNA: TGCAGTGCCTGGCTAGCGGGGGTTTCTTACAATGAGCAGTTCTTC
D gene: TRBD2
clone size: -
J gene: TRBJ2-1
V gene: TRBV20-1

CDR3 protein: CASSLGTGQGQETQYF
CDR3 DNA: TGTGCCAGCAGCTTGGGGACAGGGCAGGGCCAAGAGACCCAGTACTTC
D gene: TRBD1
clone size: few
J gene: TRBJ2-5
V gene: TRBV11-1

CDR3 protein: CSVAERGQPQHF
CDR3 DNA: TGCAGCGTTGCAGAAAGGGGTCAGCCCCAGCATTTT
D gene: -
clone size: few
J gene: TRBJ1-5
V gene: TRBV29-1

CDR3 protein: CASSLLEKLFF
CDR3 DNA: TGTGCCAGCAGTTTGTTGGAAAAACTGTTTTTT
D gene: -
clone size: few
J gene: TRBJ1-4
V gene: TRBV12-3/TRBV12-4

CDR3 protein: CASSSGRRTNYGYTF
CDR3 DNA: TGTGCCAGCAGCTCGGGACGCAGAACGAACTATGGCTACACCTTC
D gene: -
clone size: -
J gene: TRBJ1-2
V gene: TRBV7-9

CDR3 protein: CASSVTGLEAKNIQYF
CDR3 DNA: TGCGCCAGCAGCGTAACGGGGCTTGAGGCCAAAAACATTCAGTACTTC
D gene: -
clone size: few
J gene: TRBJ2-4
V gene: TRBV5-1

CDR3 protein: CASSQGYQTTLNEQFF
CDR3 DNA: TGTGCCAGCAGCCAAGGATATCAGACGACCCTCAATGAGCAGTTCTTC
D gene: -
clone size: -
J gene: TRBJ2-1
V gene: TRBV4-2

CDR3 protein: CASSSDRRGTGELFF
CDR3 DNA: TGTGCCAGCAGCTCGGACAGGAGAGGGACCGGGGAGCTGTTTTTT
D gene: TRBD1
clone size: once
J gene: TRBJ2-2
V gene: TRBV11-3

CDR3 protein: CASAAGGTSGGPSYNEQYF
CDR3 DNA: TGTGCTAGTGCTGCCGGAGGGACTAGCGGGGGGCCGTCCTACAATGAGCAGTACTTC
D gene: TRBD2
clone size: -
J gene: TRBJ2-7
V gene: TRBV12-5

CDR3 protein: CASSSSGTGESPLHF
CDR3 DNA: TGTGCCAGCAGTTCTTCCGGGACAGGGGAATCACCCCTCCACTTT
D gene: TRBD1
clone size: few
J gene: TRBJ1-6
V gene: TRBV28

CDR3 protein: CASRQGYTDTQYF
CDR3 DNA: TGTGCCAGCAGGCAGGGTTACACAGATACGCAGTATTTT
D gene: -
clone size: few
J gene: TRBJ2-3
V gene: TRBV12-3/TRBV12-4

CDR3 protein: CASSLEGEGPDTQYF
CDR3 DNA: TGTGCCAGCAGTTTAGAGGGAGAAGGGCCAGATACGCAGTATTTT
D gene: -
clone size: -
J gene: TRBJ2-3
V gene: TRBV28

CDR3 protein: CASRPSGQGNTGELFF
CDR3 DNA: TGTGCCAGCAGACCCTCAGGACAGGGGAACACCGGGGAGCTGTTTTTT
D gene: TRBD1
clone size: -
J gene: TRBJ2-2
V gene: TRBV6-4

CDR3 protein: CASRVGYEQYF
CDR3 DNA: TGTGCCAGCAGGGTCGGGTATGAGCAGTACTTC
D gene: -
clone size: few
J gene: TRBJ2-7
V gene: TRBV2

CDR3 protein: CSARNVRTGLNSPLHF
CDR3 DNA: TGCAGTGCTAGAAATGTACGGACAGGGCTGAATTCACCCCTCCACTTT
D gene: TRBD1
clone size: once
J gene: TRBJ1-6
V gene: TRBV20-1

CDR3 protein: CASSSDYGEQFF
CDR3 DNA: TGTGCCAGCAGCTCGGACTACGGTGAGCAGTTCTTC
D gene: -
clone size: few
J gene: TRBJ2-1
V gene: TRBV7-2

CDR3 protein: CASSPGGRVDTQYF
CDR3 DNA: TGTGCCAGCAGCCCCGGGGGACGGGTAGATACGCAGTATTTT
D gene: -
clone size: once
J gene: TRBJ2-3
V gene: TRBV9

CDR3 protein: CASSPAIAGASYEQYF
CDR3 DNA: TGTGCCAGCAGCCCCGCTATAGCGGGGGCTTCCTACGAGCAGTACTTC
D gene: TRBD2
clone size: -
J gene: TRBJ2-7
V gene: TRBV6-5

CDR3 protein: CASSSGTSYGYTF
CDR3 DNA: TGTGCCAGCAGCTCCGGGACTAGCTATGGCTACACCTTC
D gene: -
clone size: many
J gene: TRBJ1-2
V gene: TRBV7-9

CDR3 protein: CASSPGTGAEQFF
CDR3 DNA: TGCGCCAGCAGTCCCGGCACGGGCGCTGAGCAGTTCTTC
D gene: -
clone size: -
J gene: TRBJ2-1
V gene: TRBV5-1

CDR3 protein: CASSLEAGAYEQYF
CDR3 DNA: TGTGCCAGCAGCTTAGAGGCAGGGGCCTACGAGCAGTACTTC
D gene: -
clone size: once
J gene: TRBJ2-7
V gene: TRBV7-2

CDR3 protein: CASSSRDRGYNQPQHF
CDR3 DNA: TGTGCCAGCAGTTCCCGGGACAGAGGATACAATCAGCCCCAGCATTTT
D gene: TRBD1
clone size: -
J gene: TRBJ1-5
V gene: TRBV6-6

CDR3 protein: CASSFEGALYGYTF
CDR3 DNA: TGTGCCAGCAGCTTTGAGGGAGCCCTCTATGGCTACACCTTC
D gene: -
clone size: -
J gene: TRBJ1-2
V gene: TRBV5-4